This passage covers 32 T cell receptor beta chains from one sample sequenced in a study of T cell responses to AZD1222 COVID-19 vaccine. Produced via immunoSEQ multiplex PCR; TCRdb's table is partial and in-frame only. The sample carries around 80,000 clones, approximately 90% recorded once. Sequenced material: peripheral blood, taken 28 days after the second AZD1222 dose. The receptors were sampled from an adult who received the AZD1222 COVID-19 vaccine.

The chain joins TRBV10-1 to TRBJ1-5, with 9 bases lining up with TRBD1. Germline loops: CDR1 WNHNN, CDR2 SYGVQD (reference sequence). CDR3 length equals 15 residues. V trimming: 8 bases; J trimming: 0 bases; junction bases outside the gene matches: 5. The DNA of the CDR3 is TGCGCCAGCGGGGGGACAGGGTATAGCAATCAGCCCCAGCATTTT. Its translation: CASGGTGYSNQPQHF.

As DNA, the CDR3 is TGTGCCTGGAGTGACCTCTCTGGGGCCAACGTCCTGACTTTC. It yields the protein CAWSDLSGANVLTF. V is TRBV30 and J is TRBJ2-6; unclear D gene. Germline CDR1 and CDR2: GTSNPN and SVGIG (reference sequence). This CDR3 has 14 amino acids. Trimming removed 1 base at V and 0 bases at J, with 4 bases between.

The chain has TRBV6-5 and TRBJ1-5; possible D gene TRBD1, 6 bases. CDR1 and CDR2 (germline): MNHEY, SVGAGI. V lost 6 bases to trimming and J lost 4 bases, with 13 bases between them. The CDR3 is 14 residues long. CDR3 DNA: TGTGCCAGCAGCACAGGGAATGGTAATCAGCCCCAGCATTTT. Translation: CASSTGNGNQPQHF.

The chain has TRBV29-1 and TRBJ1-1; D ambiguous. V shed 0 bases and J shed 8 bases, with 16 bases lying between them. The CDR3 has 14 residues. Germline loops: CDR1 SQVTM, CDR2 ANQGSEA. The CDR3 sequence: CSVEEDPAPPEAFF. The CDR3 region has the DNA TGCAGCGTTGAAGAGGATCCTGCGCCGCCAGAAGCTTTCTTT.

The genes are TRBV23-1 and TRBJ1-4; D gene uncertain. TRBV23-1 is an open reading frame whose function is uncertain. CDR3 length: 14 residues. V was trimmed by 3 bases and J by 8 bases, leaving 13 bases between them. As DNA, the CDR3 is TGCGCCAGCAGTCACCCATTAGCAGAGGAAAAACTGTTTTTT. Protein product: CASSHPLAEEKLFF.

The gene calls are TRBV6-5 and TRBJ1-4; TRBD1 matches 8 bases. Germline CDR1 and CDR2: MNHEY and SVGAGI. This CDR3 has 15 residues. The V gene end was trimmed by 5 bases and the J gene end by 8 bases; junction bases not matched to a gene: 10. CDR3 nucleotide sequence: TGTGCCAGCAGTCCCCGGACAGGGATGGGGGAAAAACTGTTTTTT. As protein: CASSPRTGMGEKLFF.

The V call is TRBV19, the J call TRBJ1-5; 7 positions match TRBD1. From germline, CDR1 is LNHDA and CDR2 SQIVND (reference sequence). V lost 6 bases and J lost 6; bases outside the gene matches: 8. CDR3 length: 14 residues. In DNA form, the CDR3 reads TGTGCCAGTAGCCAAGGGGGCCAGCTTCAGCCCCAGCATTTT. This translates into CASSQGGQLQPQHF.

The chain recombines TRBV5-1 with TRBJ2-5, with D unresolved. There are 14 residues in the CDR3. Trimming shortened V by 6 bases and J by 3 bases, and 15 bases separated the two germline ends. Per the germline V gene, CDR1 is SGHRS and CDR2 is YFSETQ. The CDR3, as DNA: TGCGCCAGCACCCGAGACACCCTAGAAGAGACCCAGTACTTC. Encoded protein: CASTRDTLEETQYF.

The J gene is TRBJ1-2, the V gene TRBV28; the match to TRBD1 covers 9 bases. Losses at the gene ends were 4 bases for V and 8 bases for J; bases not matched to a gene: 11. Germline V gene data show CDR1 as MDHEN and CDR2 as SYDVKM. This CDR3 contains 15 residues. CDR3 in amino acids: CASSSNPQGARGYTF. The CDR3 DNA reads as TGTGCCAGCAGTTCTAATCCACAGGGGGCGCGGGGCTACACCTTC.

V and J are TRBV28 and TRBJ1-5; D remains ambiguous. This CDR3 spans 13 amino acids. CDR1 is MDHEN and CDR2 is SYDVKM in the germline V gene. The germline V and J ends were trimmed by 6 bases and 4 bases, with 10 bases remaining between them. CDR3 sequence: CASRSPGNQPQHF. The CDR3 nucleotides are TGTGCCAGCAGATCCCCGGGTAATCAGCCCCAGCATTTT.

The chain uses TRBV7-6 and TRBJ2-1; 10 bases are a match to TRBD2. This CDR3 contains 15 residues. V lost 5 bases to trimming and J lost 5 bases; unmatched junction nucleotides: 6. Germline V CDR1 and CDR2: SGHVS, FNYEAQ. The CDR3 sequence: CASSPGTSVNNEQFF. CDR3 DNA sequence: TGTGCCAGCAGCCCGGGGACTAGCGTTAACAATGAGCAGTTCTTC.

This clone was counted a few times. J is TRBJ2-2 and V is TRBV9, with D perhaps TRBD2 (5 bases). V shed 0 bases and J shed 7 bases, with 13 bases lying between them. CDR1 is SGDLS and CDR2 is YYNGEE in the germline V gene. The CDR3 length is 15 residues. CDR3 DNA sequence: TGTGCCAGCAGCGTAGGGGTTGCGGGTAACGGGGAGCTGTTTTTT. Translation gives CASSVGVAGNGELFF.

CDR3 residues: CSASAGGRNEQYF. The CDR3 DNA reads TGCAGTGCTAGTGCGGGGGGAAGGAACGAGCAGTACTTC. The chain couples TRBV20-1 to TRBJ2-7; the match to TRBD2 covers 8 bases. From germline, CDR1 is DFQATT and CDR2 SNEGSKA (reference sequence). This CDR3 spans 13 amino acids. Losses at the gene ends were 3 bases for V and 5 bases for J; bases not matched to a gene: 6.

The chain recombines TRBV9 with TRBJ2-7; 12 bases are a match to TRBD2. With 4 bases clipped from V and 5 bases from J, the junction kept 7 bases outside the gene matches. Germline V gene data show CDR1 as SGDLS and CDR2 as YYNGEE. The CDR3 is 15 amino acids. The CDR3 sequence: CASSPRLAGDDEQYF. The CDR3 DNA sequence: TGTGCCAGCAGCCCACGACTAGCGGGAGACGACGAGCAGTACTTC.

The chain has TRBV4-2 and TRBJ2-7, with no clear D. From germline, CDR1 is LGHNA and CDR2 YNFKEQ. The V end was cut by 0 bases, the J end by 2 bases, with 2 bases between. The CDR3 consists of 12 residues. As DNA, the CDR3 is TGTGCCAGCAGCCAAGATACCTACGAGCAGTACTTC. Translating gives CASSQDTYEQYF.

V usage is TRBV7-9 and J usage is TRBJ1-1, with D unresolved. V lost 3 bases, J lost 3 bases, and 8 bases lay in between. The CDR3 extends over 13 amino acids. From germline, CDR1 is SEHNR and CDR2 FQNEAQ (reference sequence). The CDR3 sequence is CASSLVVDTEAFF. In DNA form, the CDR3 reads TGTGCCAGCAGCTTGGTAGTGGACACTGAAGCTTTCTTT.

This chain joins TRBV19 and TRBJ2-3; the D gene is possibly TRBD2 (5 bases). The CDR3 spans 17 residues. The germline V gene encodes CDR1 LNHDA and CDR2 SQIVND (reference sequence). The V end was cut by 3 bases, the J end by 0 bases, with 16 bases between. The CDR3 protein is CASSISATSFSTDTQYF. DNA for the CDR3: TGTGCCAGTAGTATTAGCGCGACCAGTTTTAGCACAGATACGCAGTATTTT.

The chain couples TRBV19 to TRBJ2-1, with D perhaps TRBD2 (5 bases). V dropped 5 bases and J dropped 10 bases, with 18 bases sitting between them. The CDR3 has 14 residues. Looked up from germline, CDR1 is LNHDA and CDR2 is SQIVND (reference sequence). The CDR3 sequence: CASSVSRESGEQFF. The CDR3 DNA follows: TGTGCCAGTAGTGTCTCTAGAGAGTCGGGGGAGCAGTTCTTC.

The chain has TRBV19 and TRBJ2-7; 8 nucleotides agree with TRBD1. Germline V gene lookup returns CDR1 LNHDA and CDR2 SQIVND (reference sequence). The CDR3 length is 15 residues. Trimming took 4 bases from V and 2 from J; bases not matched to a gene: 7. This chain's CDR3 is CASSTRTGSPYEQYF. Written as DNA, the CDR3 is TGTGCCAGTAGTACCCGGACAGGGTCCCCCTACGAGCAGTACTTC.

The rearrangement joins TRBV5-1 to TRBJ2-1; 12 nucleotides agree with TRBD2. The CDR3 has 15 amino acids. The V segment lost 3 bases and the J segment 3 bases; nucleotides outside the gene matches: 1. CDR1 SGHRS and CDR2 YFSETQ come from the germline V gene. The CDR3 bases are TGCGCCAGCAGCTGGACTAGCGGGATCTACAATGAGCAGTTCTTC. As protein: CASSWTSGIYNEQFF.

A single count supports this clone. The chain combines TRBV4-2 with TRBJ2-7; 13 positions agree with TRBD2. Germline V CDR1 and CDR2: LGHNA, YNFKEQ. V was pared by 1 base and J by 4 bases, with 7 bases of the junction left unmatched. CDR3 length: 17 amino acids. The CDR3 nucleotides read TGTGCCAGCAGCCAAGGACTAGCGGGAGGAGAGGGATACGAGCAGTACTTC. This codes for CASSQGLAGGEGYEQYF.

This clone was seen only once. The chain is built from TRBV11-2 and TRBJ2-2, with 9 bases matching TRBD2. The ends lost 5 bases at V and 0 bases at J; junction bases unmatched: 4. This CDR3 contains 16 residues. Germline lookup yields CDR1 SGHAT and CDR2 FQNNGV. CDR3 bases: TGTGCCAGCAGCCGAGCTAGCGGGGCGAACACCGGGGAGCTGTTTTTT. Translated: CASSRASGANTGELFF.

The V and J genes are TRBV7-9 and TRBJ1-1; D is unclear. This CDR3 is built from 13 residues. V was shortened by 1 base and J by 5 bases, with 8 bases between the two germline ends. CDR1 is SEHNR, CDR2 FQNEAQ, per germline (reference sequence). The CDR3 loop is CASSLDMSTEAFF. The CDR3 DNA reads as TGTGCCAGCAGCTTAGATATGAGTACTGAAGCTTTCTTT.

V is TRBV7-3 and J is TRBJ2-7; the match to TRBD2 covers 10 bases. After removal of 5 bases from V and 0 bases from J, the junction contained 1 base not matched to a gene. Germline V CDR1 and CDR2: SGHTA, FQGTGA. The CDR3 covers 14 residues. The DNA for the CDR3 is TGTGCCAGCAGCGCTAGCGGGAGCTCCTACGAGCAGTACTTC. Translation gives CASSASGSSYEQYF.

The DNA of the CDR3 is TGTGCCAGCAGTGAAGCAAGGAGCTCTGGAAACACCATATATTTT. This codes for CASSEARSSGNTIYF. V is TRBV2 and J is TRBJ1-3, with D uncertain. CDR1 SNHLY and CDR2 FYNNEI come from the germline V gene. V lost 0 bases and J lost 0, with 6 bases in between. The CDR3 length is 15 residues.

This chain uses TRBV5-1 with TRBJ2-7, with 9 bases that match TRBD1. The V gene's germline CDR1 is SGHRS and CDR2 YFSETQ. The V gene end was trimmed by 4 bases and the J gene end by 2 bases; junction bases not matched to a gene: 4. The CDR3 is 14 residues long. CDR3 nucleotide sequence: TGCGCCAGCAGCGAAGGGACAGGGCCCTACGAGCAGTACTTC. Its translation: CASSEGTGPYEQYF.

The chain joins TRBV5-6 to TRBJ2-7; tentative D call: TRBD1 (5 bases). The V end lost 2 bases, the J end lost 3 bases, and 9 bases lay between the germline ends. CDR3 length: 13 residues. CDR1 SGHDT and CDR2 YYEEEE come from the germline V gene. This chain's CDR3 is CASSFIQGYEQYF. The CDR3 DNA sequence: TGTGCCAGCAGCTTCATCCAGGGCTACGAGCAGTACTTC. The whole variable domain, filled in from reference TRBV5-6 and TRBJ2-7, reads DAGVTQSPTHLIKTRGQQVTLRCSPKSGHDTVSWYQQALGQGPQFIFQYYEEEERQRGNFPDRFSGHQFPNYSSELNVNALLLGDSALYLCASSFIQGYEQYFGPGTRLTVT.

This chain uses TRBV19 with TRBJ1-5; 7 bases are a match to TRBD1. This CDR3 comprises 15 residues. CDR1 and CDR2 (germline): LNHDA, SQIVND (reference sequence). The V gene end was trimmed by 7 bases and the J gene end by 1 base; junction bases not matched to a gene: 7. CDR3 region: CASTNRGQSNQPQHF. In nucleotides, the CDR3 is TGTGCCAGTACCAACAGGGGCCAGAGCAATCAGCCCCAGCATTTT.

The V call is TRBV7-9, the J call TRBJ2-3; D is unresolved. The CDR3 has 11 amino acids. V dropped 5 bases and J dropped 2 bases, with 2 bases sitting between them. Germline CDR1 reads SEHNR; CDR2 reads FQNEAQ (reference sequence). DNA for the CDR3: TGTGCCAGCAGCCCCACAGATACGCAGTATTTT. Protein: CASSPTDTQYF.

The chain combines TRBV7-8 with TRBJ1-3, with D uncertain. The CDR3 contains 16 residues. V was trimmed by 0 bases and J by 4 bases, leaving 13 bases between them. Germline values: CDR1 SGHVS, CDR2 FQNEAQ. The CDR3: CASSLASGRAGNTIYF. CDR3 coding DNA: TGTGCCAGCAGCTTAGCGAGCGGGCGCGCAGGAAACACCATATATTTT.

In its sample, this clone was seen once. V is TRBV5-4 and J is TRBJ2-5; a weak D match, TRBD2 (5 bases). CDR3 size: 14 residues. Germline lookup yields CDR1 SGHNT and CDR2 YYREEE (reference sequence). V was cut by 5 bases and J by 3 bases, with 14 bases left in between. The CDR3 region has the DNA TGTGCCAGCAGTGAATTCGACGGGGAAGAGACCCAGTACTTC. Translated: CASSEFDGEETQYF.

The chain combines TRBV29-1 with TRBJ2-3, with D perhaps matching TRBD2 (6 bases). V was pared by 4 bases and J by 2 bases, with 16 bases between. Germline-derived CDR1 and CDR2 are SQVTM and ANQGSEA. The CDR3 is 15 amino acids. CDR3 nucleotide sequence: TGCAGCGTTGTCCCCCTGGTAGCGGTCACAGATACGCAGTATTTT. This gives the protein CSVVPLVAVTDTQYF.